Below, one T cell receptor beta chain is given with its context. Its antigen is unidentified. Trimming took 3 bases from V and 2 from J, leaving 15 bases between them. Looked up from germline, CDR1 is MDHEN and CDR2 is SYDVKM. The CDR3 consists of 16 residues. These data are taken from a study of T cell repertoires in cytomegalovirus infection. At the level of the study: Matching HLA type, along with CMV infection, was indicated by public TCR beta signatures. Whole-study results and caveats: Cumulated frequencies of public TCR beta families served to identify carriers of CMV plus the relevant HLA.

MiXCR was run by TCRdb on the reads, yielding one entry per CDR3 protein. The profile shows about 890,000 distinct CDR3 sequences, around 31% of them singletons. This receptor was obtained from a human donor in good health (CMV status not recorded). Some clones in this sample may be carry-over from other donors' samples. The source was cultured CD8+ T cells from PBMCs, collected from culture after CMV antigen stimulation. V usage is TRBV28 and J usage is TRBJ2-3; D gene ambiguous. CDR3 DNA sequence: TGTGCCAGCAGTTTTAGCCTCAGAGAAAACACAGATACGCAGTATTTT. It yields the protein CASSFSLRENTDTQYF.